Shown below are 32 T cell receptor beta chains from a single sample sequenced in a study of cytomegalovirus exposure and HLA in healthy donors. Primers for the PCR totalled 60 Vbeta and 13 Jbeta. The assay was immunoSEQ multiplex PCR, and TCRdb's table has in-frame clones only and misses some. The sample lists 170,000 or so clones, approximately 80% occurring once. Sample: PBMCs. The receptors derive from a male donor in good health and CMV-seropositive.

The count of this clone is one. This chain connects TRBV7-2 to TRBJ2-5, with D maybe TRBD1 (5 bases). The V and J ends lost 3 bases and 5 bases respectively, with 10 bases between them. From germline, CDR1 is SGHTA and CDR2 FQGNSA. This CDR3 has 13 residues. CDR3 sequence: CASSFQGRETQYF. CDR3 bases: TGTGCCAGCAGCTTCCAGGGCCGGGAGACCCAGTACTTC.

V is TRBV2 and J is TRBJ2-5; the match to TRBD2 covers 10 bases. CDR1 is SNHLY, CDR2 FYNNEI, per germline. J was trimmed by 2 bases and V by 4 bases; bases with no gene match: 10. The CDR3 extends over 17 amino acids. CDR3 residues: CASSAWTSGDYQETQYF. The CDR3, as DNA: TGTGCCAGCAGTGCCTGGACTAGCGGAGATTATCAAGAGACCCAGTACTTC. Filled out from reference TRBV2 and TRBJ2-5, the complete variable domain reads EPEVTQTPSHQVTQMGQEVILRCVPISNHLYFYWYRQILGQKVEFLVSFYNNEISEKSEIFDDQFSVERPDGSNFTLKIRSTKLEDSAMYFCASSAWTSGDYQETQYFGPGTRLLVL.

The DNA for the CDR3 is TGCGCCAGCAGCTTACTACAGGGCCCCACTAATGAAAAACTGTTTTTT. Translated: CASSLLQGPTNEKLFF. The chain has TRBV5-1 and TRBJ1-4, with a possible D match to TRBD1 (6 bases). From germline, CDR1 is SGHRS and CDR2 YFSETQ. V was cut by 2 bases and J by 2 bases, with 13 bases left in between. This CDR3 comprises 16 residues.

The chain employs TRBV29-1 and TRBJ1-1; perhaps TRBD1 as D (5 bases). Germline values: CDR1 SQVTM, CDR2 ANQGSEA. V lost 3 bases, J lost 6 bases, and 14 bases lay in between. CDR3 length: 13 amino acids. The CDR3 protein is CSVEVAGWAEAFF. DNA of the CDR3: TGCAGCGTTGAGGTGGCAGGGTGGGCTGAAGCTTTCTTT.

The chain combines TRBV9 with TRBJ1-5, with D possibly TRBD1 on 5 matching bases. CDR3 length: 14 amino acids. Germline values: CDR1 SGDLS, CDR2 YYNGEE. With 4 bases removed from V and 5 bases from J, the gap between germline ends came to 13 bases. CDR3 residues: CASSPWGGDQPQHF. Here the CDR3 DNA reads TGTGCCAGCAGCCCCTGGGGAGGGGATCAGCCCCAGCATTTT. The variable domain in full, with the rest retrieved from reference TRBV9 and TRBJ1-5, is DSGVTQTPKHLITATGQRVTLRCSPRSGDLSVYWYQQSLDQGLQFLIQYYNGEERAKGNILERFSAQQFPDLHSELNLSSLELGDSALYFCASSPWGGDQPQHFGDGTRLSIL.

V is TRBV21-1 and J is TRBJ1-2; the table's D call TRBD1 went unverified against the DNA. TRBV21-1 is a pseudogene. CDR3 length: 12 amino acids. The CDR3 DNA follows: TGTGCCAGCAGCAAAAGTCCCAGGGGCTACACCTTC. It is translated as CASSKSPRGYTF.

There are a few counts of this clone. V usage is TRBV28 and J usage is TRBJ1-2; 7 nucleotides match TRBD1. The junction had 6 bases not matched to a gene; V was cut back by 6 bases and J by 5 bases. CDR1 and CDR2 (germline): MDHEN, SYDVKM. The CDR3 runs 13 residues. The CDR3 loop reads CASRPGTVYGYTF. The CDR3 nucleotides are TGTGCCAGCAGGCCCGGGACAGTATATGGCTACACCTTC.

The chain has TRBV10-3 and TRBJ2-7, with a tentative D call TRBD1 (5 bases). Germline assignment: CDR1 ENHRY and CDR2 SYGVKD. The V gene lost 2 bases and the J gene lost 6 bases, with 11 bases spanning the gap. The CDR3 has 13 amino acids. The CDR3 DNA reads TGTGCCATCAGTGAGCTGGACCAGGGCGAGCAGTACTTC. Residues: CAISELDQGEQYF.

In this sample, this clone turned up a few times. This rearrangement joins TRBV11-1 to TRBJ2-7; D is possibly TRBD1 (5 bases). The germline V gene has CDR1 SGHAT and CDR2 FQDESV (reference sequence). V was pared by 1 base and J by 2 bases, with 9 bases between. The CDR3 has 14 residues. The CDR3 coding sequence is TGTGCCAGCAGCTTAGTCACAGGCGCCTACGAGCAGTACTTC. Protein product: CASSLVTGAYEQYF. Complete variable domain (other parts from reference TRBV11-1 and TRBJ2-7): EAEVAQSPRYKITEKSQAVAFWCDPISGHATLYWYRQILGQGPELLVQFQDESVVDDSQLPKDRFSAERLKGVDSTLKIQPAELGDSAMYLCASSLVTGAYEQYFGPGTRLTVT.

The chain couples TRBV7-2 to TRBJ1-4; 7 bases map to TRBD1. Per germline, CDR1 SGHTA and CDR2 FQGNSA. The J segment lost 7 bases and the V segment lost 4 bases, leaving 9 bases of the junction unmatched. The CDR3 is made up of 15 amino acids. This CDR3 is CASSSRTGKGEKLFF. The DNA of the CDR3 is TGTGCCAGCAGCTCCCGGACAGGCAAGGGTGAAAAACTGTTTTTT.

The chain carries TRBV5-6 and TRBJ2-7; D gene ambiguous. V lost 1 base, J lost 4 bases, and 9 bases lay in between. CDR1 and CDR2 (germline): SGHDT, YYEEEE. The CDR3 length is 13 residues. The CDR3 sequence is CASSLPHSYEQYF. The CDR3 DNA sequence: TGTGCCAGCAGCTTGCCACATTCATACGAGCAGTACTTC.

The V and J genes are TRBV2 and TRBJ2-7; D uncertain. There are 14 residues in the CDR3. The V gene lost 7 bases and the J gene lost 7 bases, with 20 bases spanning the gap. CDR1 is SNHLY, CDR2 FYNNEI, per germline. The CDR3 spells CASILGRSLREQYF. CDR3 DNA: TGTGCCAGCATTCTCGGTAGGTCCTTGCGGGAGCAGTACTTC.

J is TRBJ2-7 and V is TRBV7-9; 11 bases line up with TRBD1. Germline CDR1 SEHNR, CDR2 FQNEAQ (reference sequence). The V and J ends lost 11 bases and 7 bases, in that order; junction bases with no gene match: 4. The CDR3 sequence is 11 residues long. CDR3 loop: CAGQGAGEQYF. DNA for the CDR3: TGTGCCGGACAGGGGGCGGGAGAGCAGTACTTC.

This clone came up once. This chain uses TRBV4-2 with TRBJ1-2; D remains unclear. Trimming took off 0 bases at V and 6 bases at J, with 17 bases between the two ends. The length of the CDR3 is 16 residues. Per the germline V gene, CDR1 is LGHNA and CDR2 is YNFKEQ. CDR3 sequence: CASSQEVRTDVNGYTF. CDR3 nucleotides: TGTGCCAGCAGCCAAGAAGTTCGAACAGATGTGAATGGCTACACCTTC.

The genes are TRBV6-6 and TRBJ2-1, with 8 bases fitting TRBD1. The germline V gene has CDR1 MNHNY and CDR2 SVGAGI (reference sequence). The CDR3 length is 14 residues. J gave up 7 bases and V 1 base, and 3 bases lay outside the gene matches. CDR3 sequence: CASSYYTGGNEQFF. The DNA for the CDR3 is TGTGCCAGCAGTTACTACACAGGGGGAAATGAGCAGTTCTTC.

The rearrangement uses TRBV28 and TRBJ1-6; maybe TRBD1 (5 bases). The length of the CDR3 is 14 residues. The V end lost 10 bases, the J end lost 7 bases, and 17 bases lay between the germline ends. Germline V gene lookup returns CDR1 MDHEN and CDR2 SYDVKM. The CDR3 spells CATSRTFHNSPLHF. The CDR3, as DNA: TGTGCCACCTCTAGGACATTTCACAATTCACCCCTCCACTTT.

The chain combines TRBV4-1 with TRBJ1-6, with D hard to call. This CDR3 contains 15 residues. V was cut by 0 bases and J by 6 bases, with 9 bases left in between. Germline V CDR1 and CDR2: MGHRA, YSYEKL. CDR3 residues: CASSQEGVTNSPLHF. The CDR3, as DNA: TGCGCCAGCAGCCAAGAGGGAGTGACTAATTCACCCCTCCACTTT.

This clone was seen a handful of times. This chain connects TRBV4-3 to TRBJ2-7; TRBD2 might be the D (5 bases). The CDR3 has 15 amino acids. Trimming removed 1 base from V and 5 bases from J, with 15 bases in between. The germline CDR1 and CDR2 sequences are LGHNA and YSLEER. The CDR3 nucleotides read TGCGCCAGCAGCCAAGGCCGGGGAAAACGGAACGAGCAGTACTTC. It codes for CASSQGRGKRNEQYF.

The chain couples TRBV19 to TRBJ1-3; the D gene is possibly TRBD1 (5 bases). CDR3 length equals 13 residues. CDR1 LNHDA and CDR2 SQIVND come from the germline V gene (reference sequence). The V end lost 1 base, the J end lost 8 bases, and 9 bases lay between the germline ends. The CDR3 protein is CASSIVPGYTIYF. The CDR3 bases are TGTGCCAGTAGTATAGTACCAGGGTACACCATATATTTT.

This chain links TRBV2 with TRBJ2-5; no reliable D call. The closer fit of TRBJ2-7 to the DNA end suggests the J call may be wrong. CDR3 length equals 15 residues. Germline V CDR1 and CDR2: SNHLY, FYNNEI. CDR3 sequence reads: CASSEVGQKSYEQYF. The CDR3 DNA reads TGTGCCAGCAGTGAAGTTGGGCAGAAGTCCTACGAGCAGTACTTC.

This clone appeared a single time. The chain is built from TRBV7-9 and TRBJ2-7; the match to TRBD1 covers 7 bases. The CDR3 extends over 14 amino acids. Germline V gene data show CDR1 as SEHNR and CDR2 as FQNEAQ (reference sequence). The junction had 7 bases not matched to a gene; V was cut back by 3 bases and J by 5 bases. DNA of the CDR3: TGTGCCAGCAGCTTTCCCGGGACAGTAGACGAGCAGTACTTC. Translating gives CASSFPGTVDEQYF.

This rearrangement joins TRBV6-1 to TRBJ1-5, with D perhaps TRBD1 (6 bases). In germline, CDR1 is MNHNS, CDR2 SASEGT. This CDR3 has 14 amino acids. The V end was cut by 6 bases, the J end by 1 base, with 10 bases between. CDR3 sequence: CASRDSGSNQPQHF. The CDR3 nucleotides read TGTGCCAGCAGGGACAGTGGAAGCAATCAGCCCCAGCATTTT.

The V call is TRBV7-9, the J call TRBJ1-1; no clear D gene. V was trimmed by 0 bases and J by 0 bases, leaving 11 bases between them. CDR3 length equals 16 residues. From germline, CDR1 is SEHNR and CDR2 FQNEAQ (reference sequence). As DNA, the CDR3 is TGTGCCAGCAGCTTAGCTATTTCTACCCTGAACACTGAAGCTTTCTTT. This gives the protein CASSLAISTLNTEAFF.

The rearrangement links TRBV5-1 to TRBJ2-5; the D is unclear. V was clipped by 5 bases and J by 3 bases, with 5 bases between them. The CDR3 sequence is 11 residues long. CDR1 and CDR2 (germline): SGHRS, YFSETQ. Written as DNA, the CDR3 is TGCGCCAGCAGGCGTGAAGAGACCCAGTACTTC. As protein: CASRREETQYF. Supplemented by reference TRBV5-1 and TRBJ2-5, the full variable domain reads KAGVTQTPRYLIKTRGQQVTLSCSPISGHRSVSWYQQTPGQGLQFLFEYFSETQRNKGNFPGRFSGRQFSNSRSEMNVSTLELGDSALYLCASRREETQYFGPGTRLLVL.

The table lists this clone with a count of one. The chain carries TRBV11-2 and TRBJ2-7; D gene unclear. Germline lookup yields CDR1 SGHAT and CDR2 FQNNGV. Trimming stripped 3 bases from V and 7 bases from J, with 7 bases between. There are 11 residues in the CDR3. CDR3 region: CASSLGREQYF. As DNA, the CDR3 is TGTGCCAGCAGCTTGGGCAGGGAGCAGTACTTC.

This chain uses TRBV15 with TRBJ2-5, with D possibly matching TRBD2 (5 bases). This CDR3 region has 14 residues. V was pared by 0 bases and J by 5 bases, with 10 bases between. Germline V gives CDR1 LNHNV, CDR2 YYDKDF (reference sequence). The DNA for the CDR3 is TGTGCCACCAGCAGAGATTTCGGGGAGGAGACCCAGTACTTC. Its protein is CATSRDFGEETQYF.

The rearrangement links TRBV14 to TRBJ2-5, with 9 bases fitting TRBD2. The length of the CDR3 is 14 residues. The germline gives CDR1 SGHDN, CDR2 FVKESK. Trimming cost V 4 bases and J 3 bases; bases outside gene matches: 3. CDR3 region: CASSLAGAKETQYF. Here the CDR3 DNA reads TGTGCCAGCAGCCTAGCGGGAGCTAAAGAGACCCAGTACTTC.

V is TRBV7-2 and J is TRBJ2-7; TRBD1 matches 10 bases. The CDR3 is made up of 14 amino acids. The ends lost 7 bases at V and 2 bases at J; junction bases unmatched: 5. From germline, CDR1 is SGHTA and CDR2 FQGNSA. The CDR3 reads CASTPGQGTYEQYF. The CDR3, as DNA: TGTGCCAGCACCCCGGGACAGGGGACCTACGAGCAGTACTTC.

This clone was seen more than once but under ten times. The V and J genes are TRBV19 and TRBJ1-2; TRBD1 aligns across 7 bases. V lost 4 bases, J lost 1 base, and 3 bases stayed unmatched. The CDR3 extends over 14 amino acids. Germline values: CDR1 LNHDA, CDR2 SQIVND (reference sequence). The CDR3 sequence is CASSTRTGNYGYTF. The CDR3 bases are TGTGCCAGTAGTACCCGGACAGGTAACTATGGCTACACCTTC.

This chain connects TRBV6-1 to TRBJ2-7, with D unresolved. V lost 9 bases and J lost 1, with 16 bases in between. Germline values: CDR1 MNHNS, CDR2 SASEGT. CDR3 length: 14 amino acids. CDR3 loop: CASTVPLSSYEQYF. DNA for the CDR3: TGTGCCAGTACGGTACCCCTATCTTCCTACGAGCAGTACTTC.

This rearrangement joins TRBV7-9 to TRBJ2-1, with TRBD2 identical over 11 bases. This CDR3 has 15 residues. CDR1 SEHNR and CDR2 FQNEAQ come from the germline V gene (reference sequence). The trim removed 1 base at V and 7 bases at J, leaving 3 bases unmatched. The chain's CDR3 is CASSLGLAGWNEQFF. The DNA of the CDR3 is TGTGCCAGCAGCTTAGGACTAGCGGGATGGAATGAGCAGTTCTTC.

The CDR3 coding sequence is TGTGCCAGCAGCTTAGTATCAGAGACCCAGTACTTC. As protein: CASSLVSETQYF. V usage is TRBV7-8 and J usage is TRBJ2-5; D is uncertain. V was clipped by 1 base and J by 4 bases, with 4 bases between them. This CDR3 has 12 amino acids. Germline CDR1 reads SGHVS; CDR2 reads FQNEAQ.